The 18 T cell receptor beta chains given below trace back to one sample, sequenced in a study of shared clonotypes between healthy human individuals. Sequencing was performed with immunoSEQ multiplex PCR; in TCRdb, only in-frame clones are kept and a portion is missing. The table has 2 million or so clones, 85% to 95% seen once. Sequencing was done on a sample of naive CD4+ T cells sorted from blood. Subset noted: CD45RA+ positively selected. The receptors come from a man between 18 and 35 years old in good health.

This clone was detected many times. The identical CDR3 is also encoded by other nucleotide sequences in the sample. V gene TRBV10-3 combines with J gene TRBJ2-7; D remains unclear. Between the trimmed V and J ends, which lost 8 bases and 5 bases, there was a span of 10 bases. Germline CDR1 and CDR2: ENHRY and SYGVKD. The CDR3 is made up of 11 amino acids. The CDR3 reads CAIAGLDEQYF. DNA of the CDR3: TGTGCCATCGCCGGGTTGGACGAGCAGTACTTC.

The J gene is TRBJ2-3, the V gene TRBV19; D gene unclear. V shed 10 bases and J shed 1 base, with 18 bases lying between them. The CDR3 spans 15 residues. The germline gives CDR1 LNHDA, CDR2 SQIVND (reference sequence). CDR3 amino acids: CATRADSYGTDTQYF. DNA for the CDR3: TGTGCCACCCGGGCTGATAGCTATGGCACAGATACGCAGTATTTT.

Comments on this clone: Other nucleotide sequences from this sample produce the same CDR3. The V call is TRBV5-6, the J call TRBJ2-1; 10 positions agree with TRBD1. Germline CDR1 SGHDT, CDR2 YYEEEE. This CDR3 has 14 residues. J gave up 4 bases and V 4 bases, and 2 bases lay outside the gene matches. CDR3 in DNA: TGTGCCAGCAGCGGGACAGGGGCGTACAATGAGCAGTTCTTC. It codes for CASSGTGAYNEQFF.

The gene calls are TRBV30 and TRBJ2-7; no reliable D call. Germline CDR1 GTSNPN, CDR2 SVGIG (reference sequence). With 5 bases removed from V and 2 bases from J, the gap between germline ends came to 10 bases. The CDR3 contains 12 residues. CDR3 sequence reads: CAWREATYEQYF. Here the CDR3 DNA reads TGTGCCTGGCGAGAGGCTACCTACGAGCAGTACTTC.

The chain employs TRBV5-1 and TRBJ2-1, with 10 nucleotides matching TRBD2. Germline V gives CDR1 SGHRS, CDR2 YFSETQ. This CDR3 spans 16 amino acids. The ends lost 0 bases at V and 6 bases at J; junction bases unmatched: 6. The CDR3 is CASSLVPSGSFNEQFF. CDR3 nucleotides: TGCGCCAGCAGCTTGGTCCCTAGCGGGAGTTTCAATGAGCAGTTCTTC.

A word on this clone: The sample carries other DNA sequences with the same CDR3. The CDR3 coding sequence is TGTGCCTGGAGCCGAGGGGAAAAACTGTTTTTT. It is translated as CAWSRGEKLFF. The chain joins TRBV30 to TRBJ1-4; no clear D gene. Per the germline V gene, CDR1 is GTSNPN and CDR2 is SVGIG (reference sequence). The CDR3 is 11 residues long. V was shortened by 3 bases and J by 8 bases, with 7 bases between the two germline ends.

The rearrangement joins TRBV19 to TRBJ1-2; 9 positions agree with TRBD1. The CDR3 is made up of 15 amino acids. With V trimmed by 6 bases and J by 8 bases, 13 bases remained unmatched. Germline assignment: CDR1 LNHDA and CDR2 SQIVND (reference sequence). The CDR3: CASSPRGQGKVGYTF. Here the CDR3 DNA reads TGTGCCAGTAGCCCGAGAGGACAGGGGAAGGTCGGCTACACCTTC.

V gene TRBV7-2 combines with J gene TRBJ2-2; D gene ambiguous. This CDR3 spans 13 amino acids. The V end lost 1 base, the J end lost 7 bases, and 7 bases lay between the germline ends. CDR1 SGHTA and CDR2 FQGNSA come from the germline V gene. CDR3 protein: CASSLGAGGELFF. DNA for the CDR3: TGTGCCAGCAGCTTAGGGGCTGGCGGGGAGCTGTTTTTT.

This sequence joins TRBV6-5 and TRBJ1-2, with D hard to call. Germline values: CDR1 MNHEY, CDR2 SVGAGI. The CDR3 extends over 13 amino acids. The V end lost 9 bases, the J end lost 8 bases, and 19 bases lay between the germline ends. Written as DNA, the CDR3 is TGTGCCAGTCGTAGCGACGAGACATACGGCTACACCTTC. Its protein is CASRSDETYGYTF.

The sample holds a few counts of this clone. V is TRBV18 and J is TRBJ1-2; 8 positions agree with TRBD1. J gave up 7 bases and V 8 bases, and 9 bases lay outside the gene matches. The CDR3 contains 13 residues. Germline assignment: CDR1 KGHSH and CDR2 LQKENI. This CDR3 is CASGERTGSGYTF. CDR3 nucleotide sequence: TGTGCCAGCGGAGAGCGGACAGGGAGTGGCTACACCTTC.

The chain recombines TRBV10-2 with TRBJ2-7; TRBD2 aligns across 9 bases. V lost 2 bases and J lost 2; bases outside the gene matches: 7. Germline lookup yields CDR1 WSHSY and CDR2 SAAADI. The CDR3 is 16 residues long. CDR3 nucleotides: TGCGCCAGCAGTGAGACTGGGCTAGCGGGGACCTACGAGCAGTACTTC. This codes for CASSETGLAGTYEQYF.

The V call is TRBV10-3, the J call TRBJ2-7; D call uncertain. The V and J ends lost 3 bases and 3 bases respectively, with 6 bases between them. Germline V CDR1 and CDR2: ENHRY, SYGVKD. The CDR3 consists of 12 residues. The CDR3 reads CAISESHYEQYF. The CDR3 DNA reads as TGTGCCATCAGTGAATCACACTACGAGCAGTACTTC.

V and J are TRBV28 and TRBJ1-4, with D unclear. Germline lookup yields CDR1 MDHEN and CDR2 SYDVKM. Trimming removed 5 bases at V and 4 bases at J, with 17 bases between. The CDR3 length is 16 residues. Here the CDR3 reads CASSLDYSLGNEKLFF. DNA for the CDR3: TGTGCCAGCAGTCTCGACTACAGCTTGGGTAATGAAAAACTGTTTTTT. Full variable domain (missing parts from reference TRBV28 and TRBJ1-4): DVKVTQSSRYLVKRTGEKVFLECVQDMDHENMFWYRQDPGLGLRLIYFSYDVKMKEKGDIPEGYSVSREKKERFSLILESASTNQTSMYLCASSLDYSLGNEKLFFGSGTQLSVL.

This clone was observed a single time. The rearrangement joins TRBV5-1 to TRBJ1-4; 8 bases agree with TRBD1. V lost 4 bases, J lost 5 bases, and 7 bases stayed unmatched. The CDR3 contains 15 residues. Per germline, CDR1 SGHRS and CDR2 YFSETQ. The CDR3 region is CASSATGTGNEKLFF. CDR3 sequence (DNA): TGCGCCAGCAGCGCTACCGGGACAGGAAATGAAAAACTGTTTTTT.

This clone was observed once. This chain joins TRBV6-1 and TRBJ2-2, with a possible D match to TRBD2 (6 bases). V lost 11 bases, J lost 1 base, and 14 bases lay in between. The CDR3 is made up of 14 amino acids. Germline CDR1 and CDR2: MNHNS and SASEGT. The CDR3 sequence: CAAPGGENTGELFF. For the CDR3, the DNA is TGTGCCGCACCAGGAGGGGAGAACACCGGGGAGCTGTTTTTT.

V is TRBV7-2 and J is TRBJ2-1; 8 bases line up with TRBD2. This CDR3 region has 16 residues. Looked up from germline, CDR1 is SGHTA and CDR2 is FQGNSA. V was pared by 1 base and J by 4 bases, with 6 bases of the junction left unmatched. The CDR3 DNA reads TGTGCCAGCAGCTTAGTGGCTAGCGGGTTTTACAATGAGCAGTTCTTC. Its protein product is CASSLVASGFYNEQFF.

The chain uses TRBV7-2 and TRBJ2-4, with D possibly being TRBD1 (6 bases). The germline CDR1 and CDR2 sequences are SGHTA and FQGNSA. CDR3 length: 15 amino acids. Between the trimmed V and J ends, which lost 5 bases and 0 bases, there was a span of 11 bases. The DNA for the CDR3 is TGTGCCAGCAGCCCCGGGACACTAGCCAAAAACATTCAGTACTTC. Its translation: CASSPGTLAKNIQYF.

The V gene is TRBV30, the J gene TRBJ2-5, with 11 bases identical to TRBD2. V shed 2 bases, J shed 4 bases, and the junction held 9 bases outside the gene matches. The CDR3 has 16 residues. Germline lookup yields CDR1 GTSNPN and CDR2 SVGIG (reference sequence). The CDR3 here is CAWSPIAGGPGETQYF. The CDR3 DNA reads TGTGCCTGGAGTCCGATAGCGGGAGGGCCCGGAGAGACCCAGTACTTC.